This T cell receptor (beta chain) appears in the sequencing data of a study of T cell responses to AZD1222 COVID-19 vaccine. CDR1 SEHNR and CDR2 FQNEAQ come from the germline V gene (reference sequence). V lost 4 bases to trimming and J lost 1 base, with 13 bases between them. CDR3 length: 15 residues. Libraries were prepared by immunoSEQ multiplex PCR; TCRdb keeps only in-frame clonotypes and omits some of them. The sample contains some 66,000 clones, 89% of which appear only once. Sequenced here: peripheral blood, sampled 28 days after the second AZD1222 dose. The TCR comes from an adult who received the AZD1222 COVID-19 vaccine. This chain connects TRBV7-9 to TRBJ2-5; D is perhaps TRBD1 or TRBD2 (5 bases each). The CDR3 reads CASSYNGDAQETQYF. The CDR3 bases are TGTGCCAGCAGCTATAATGGGGACGCCCAAGAGACCCAGTACTTC. Filled out from reference TRBV7-9 and TRBJ2-5, the complete variable domain reads DTGVSQNPRHKITKRGQNVTFRCDPISEHNRLYWYRQTLGQGPEFLTYFQNEAQLEKSRLLSDRFSAERPKGSFSTLEIQRTEQGDSAMYLCASSYNGDAQETQYFGPGTRLLVL.